This paragraph reports one T cell receptor beta chain. Its target is not known. This entry belongs to a study of blood T cells in healthy people across ages. Broader study findings: Changes seen in expanded clonotypes were possibly confounded by donor CMV status left unknown. It was not possible, with unsorted PBMCs, to conclusively compare naive and antigen-experienced cells.

The authors ran a second PCR of about 6 to 11 cycles using a sample-barcoded 5' primer and a J-beta primer mix. A template-switch adaptor that had 12 random nucleotides put a tag on each cDNA molecule. TCRdb reprocessed the 5' RACE reads via MiXCR and lists one record per CDR3 protein. The data contain about 1 million distinct CDR3 sequences, 40% to 50% of them seen just once; the ten biggest clones take up approximately 17%. Every donor gave 7.5 to 10 milliliters of peripheral blood. The CDR3 is 14 residues long. Germline CDR1 reads DFQATT; CDR2 reads SNEGSKA (reference sequence). Trimming cost V 3 bases and J 13 bases, with 22 bases left between them.

The clonotype originates from a woman aged 60-75 years in good health. The specimen sequenced was blood. This chain connects TRBV20-1 to TRBJ2-1, with D possibly matching TRBD2 (6 bases). CDR3 amino acids: CSARGGAMATGQFF. The DNA of the CDR3 is TGCAGTGCTAGGGGCGGGGCTATGGCCACAGGTCAGTTCTTC.